These 17 T cell receptor beta chains originate from one sample sequenced in a study of vaccination effects on CD4 cells after COVID-19. The antigens of these receptors remain unknown. Sequencing in the ViraFEST assay came after antigen-specific CD4+ T cells had been expanded with viral peptide pools, which were used to stimulate PBMC. Isolating CD4+ T cells followed roughly ten days of culture. Absence of prior SARS-CoV-2 infection characterized the vaccine recipients, who showed negative nucleocapsid antibodies. TCRdb keeps only in-frame clones here, not all; method: immunoSEQ multiplex PCR. There are approximately 23,000 clones in the sample; almost 70% occur only once, and roughly 11% lies in the top ten. This material consisted of CD4+ T cells from PBMCs cultured with HCoV-NL63 spike peptides, taken before COVID-19 vaccination. The source is a human donor who received a COVID-19 vaccine.

The table lists this clone with a few counts. The rearrangement links TRBV9 to TRBJ1-5; TRBD1 aligns across 8 bases. CDR1 and CDR2 (germline): SGDLS, YYNGEE. Trimming removed 2 bases from V and 4 bases from J; junction bases left unmatched: 2. CDR3 size: 14 residues. The CDR3 sequence: CASSVDRGNQPQHF. In DNA, the CDR3 is TGTGCCAGCAGCGTCGACAGGGGTAATCAGCCCCAGCATTTT.

This clone has just a few counts. The J gene is TRBJ1-3, the V gene TRBV7-9; the D gene is possibly TRBD1 (5 bases). There are 15 residues in the CDR3. Trimming took off 6 bases at V and 0 bases at J, with 12 bases between the two ends. Germline lookup yields CDR1 SEHNR and CDR2 FQNEAQ (reference sequence). In DNA, the CDR3 is TGTGCCAGCAGGGCCGGGACTGGCTCTGGAAACACCATATATTTT. It encodes CASRAGTGSGNTIYF.

This clone was observed a handful of times. This chain links TRBV9 with TRBJ1-2; D is unclear. This CDR3 comprises 13 residues. Germline values: CDR1 SGDLS, CDR2 YYNGEE. Trimming pared 0 bases from V and 6 bases from J, leaving 9 bases between. DNA of the CDR3: TGTGCCAGCAGCGTAGCAGGTTCGCATGGCTACACCTTC. Amino acids: CASSVAGSHGYTF.

By sample share, this clone is medium-sized. This chain links TRBV4-1 with TRBJ2-7; 10 positions match TRBD2. The CDR3 runs to 18 residues. The V and J ends lost 2 bases and 4 bases, in that order; junction bases with no gene match: 14. Germline V gene data show CDR1 as MGHRA and CDR2 as YSYEKL. The CDR3 region has the DNA TGCGCCAGCAGCCAACGGACTAGCGGAACAACCACCGGGTACGAGCAGTACTTC. Protein sequence: CASSQRTSGTTTGYEQYF.

This clone was observed a single time. This chain uses TRBV7-6 with TRBJ2-7, with 7 bases identical to TRBD1. V lost 5 bases and J lost 6; bases outside the gene matches: 16. CDR1 and CDR2 from the germline V gene are SGHVS and FNYEAQ. This CDR3 has 16 residues. CDR3 sequence reads: CASSQGQAVGGVEQYF. CDR3 coding DNA: TGTGCCAGCAGCCAAGGACAGGCCGTTGGTGGTGTCGAGCAGTACTTC.

CDR3 amino acids: CASSQTGGYYEQYF. CDR3 DNA sequence: TGTGCCAGCAGCCAGACAGGGGGCTACTACGAGCAGTACTTC. The rearrangement uses TRBV3-1 (or the pseudogene TRBV3-2) and TRBJ2-7; 10 bases fit TRBD1. The CDR3 consists of 14 residues. CDR1 LGHDT and CDR2 YNNKEL come from the germline V gene (reference sequence). V lost 3 bases and J lost 3; bases outside the gene matches: 2.

The chain couples TRBV6-5 to TRBJ1-1; D gene uncertain. Trimming shortened V by 4 bases and J by 2 bases, and 11 bases separated the two germline ends. CDR3 length: 14 amino acids. CDR1 and CDR2 from the germline V gene are MNHEY and SVGAGI. The CDR3 loop is CASSWERGNTEAFF. The CDR3 bases are TGTGCCAGCAGTTGGGAGCGGGGTAACACTGAAGCTTTCTTT.

V gene TRBV6-1 combines with J gene TRBJ1-1; D is ambiguous. The germline V and J ends were trimmed by 2 bases and 3 bases, with 7 bases remaining between them. CDR1 is MNHNS, CDR2 SASEGT, per germline. The CDR3 runs 13 residues. CDR3 loop: CASSEYGDTEAFF. In nucleotides, the CDR3 is TGTGCCAGCAGTGAATACGGGGACACTGAAGCTTTCTTT.

The V and J genes are TRBV24-1 and TRBJ1-2, with a weak D call TRBD1 (6 bases). CDR1 is KGHDR and CDR2 is SFDVKD in the germline V gene. The CDR3 loop spans 16 amino acids. Trimming left V 1 base short and J 6 bases short, with 17 bases between. The CDR3, as DNA: TGTGCCACCAGTGATTTTGGGGCAGGGGAAGAGAATGGCTACACCTTC. Protein: CATSDFGAGEENGYTF.

V is TRBV5-1 and J is TRBJ1-1; 9 positions agree with TRBD1. The trim removed 3 bases at V and 4 bases at J, leaving 7 bases unmatched. Per the germline V gene, CDR1 is SGHRS and CDR2 is YFSETQ. This CDR3 spans 15 amino acids. The CDR3 nucleotides read TGCGCCAGCAGCTCTGGGACAGGGTCGGGCACTGAAGCTTTCTTT. Protein product: CASSSGTGSGTEAFF. The full variable domain, with the rest looked up from reference TRBV5-1 and TRBJ1-1, is KAGVTQTPRYLIKTRGQQVTLSCSPISGHRSVSWYQQTPGQGLQFLFEYFSETQRNKGNFPGRFSGRQFSNSRSEMNVSTLELGDSALYLCASSSGTGSGTEAFFGQGTRLTVV.

J is TRBJ2-5 and V is TRBV11-1; D gene ambiguous. The CDR3 totals 14 residues. Germline V lookup: CDR1 SGHAT, CDR2 FQDESV (reference sequence). V was pared by 2 bases and J by 3 bases, with 10 bases between. CDR3 nucleotides: TGTGCCAGCAGCTTAAATTTCGGAGAAGAGACCCAGTACTTC. Translation: CASSLNFGEETQYF.

V gene TRBV5-1 combines with J gene TRBJ2-4; the match to TRBD2 covers 7 bases. Germline-derived CDR1 and CDR2 are SGHRS and YFSETQ. This CDR3 has 15 residues. The V and J ends lost 4 bases and 1 base, in that order; junction bases with no gene match: 5. The DNA for the CDR3 is TGCGCCAGCAGCCCCCGGGGAGGGGCCAAAAACATTCAGTACTTC. It specifies CASSPRGGAKNIQYF.

The chain carries TRBV5-1 and TRBJ1-3; 9 positions match TRBD1. Germline V CDR1 and CDR2: SGHRS, YFSETQ. The CDR3 is 16 amino acids. V lost 3 bases, J lost 4 bases, and 8 bases stayed unmatched. The CDR3 DNA sequence: TGCGCCAGCAGCTCGCAACAGGGGGCGAGAGGAAACACCATATATTTT. This gives the protein CASSSQQGARGNTIYF.

The chain links TRBV5-8 to TRBJ1-4; D unclear. The CDR3 length is 14 residues. The germline V gene has CDR1 SGHTS and CDR2 YDEGEE. The V end lost 2 bases, the J end lost 4 bases, and 9 bases lay between the germline ends. CDR3 nucleotides: TGTGCCAGCAGCTTCGGCAGGCTTAATGAAAAACTGTTTTTT. Its translation is CASSFGRLNEKLFF.

The chain joins TRBV30 to TRBJ2-1, with 14 bases identical to TRBD2. The CDR3 is 16 amino acids. J lost 8 bases, V lost 3 bases, and 9 bases had no gene match. CDR1 is GTSNPN and CDR2 is SVGIG in the germline V gene (reference sequence). The CDR3 region is CAWRTKGLAGVDEQFF. The CDR3 nucleotides are TGTGCCTGGAGGACGAAGGGACTAGCGGGAGTGGATGAGCAGTTCTTC.

The V call is TRBV3-1 (or the pseudogene TRBV3-2), the J call TRBJ1-2, with a weak D call TRBD1 (6 bases). Trimming stripped 0 bases from V and 4 bases from J, with 12 bases between. There are 15 residues in the CDR3. The germline V gene encodes CDR1 LGHDT and CDR2 YNNKEL (reference sequence). CDR3 sequence (DNA): TGTGCCAGCAGCCAAGAGTCCTGGGGGGCCTATGGCTACACCTTC. Residues: CASSQESWGAYGYTF.

The chain carries TRBV5-1 and TRBJ1-3, with 10 bases fitting TRBD1. The CDR3 loop spans 16 amino acids. Trimming cost V 0 bases and J 4 bases; bases outside gene matches: 4. Germline values: CDR1 SGHRS, CDR2 YFSETQ. CDR3 DNA: TGCGCCAGCAGCTTGGCGACAGGGGGCACGGGAAACACCATATATTTT. Translated: CASSLATGGTGNTIYF.